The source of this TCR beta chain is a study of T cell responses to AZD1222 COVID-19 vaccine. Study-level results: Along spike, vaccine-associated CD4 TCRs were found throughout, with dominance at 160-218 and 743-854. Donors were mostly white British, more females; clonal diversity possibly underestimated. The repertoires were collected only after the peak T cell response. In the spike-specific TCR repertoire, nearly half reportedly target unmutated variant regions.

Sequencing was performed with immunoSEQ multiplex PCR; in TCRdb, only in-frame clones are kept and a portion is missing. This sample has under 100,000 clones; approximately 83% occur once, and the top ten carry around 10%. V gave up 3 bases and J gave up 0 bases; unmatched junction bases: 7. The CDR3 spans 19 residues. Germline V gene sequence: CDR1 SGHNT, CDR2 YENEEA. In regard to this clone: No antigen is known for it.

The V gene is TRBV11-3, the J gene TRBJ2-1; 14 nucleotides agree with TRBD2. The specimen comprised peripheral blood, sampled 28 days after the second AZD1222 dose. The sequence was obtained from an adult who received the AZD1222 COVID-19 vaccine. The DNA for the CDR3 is TGTGCCAGCAGCTTTATGACTAGCGGGAGGGGAAGCTCCTACAATGAGCAGTTCTTC. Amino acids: CASSFMTSGRGSSYNEQFF.